A selection of T cell receptor beta chains follows, all from one sample in a study of cytomegalovirus exposure and HLA in healthy donors. The table came from immunoSEQ multiplex PCR; TCRdb's copy has only in-frame clones and leaves some out. The table records 130,000 or so clones, approximately 87% of them present only once. The sequencing input was PBMCs. Every receptor here comes from a man aged 40-49 years in good health and CMV-seronegative. CDR3s include the opening cysteine and the closing phenylalanine or tryptophan. D genes are given only for firm matches. Size is stated for part of the rows, as once, few or many counts, or as a class when the clone is expanded.

CASSVPGQGAGNQPQHF | TGTGCCAGCAGCGTCCCGGGACAGGGGGCTGGCAATCAGCCCCAGCATTTT | TRBJ1-5 | TRBV9 | . | TRBD1
CASSQVRTKNEQFF | TGCGCCAGCAGCCAAGTGAGGACAAAGAATGAGCAGTTCTTC | TRBJ2-1 | TRBV4-3 | . | .
CASSLAAAPQETQYF | TGTGCTAGCAGCTTAGCAGCGGCACCCCAAGAGACCCAGTACTTC | TRBJ2-5 | TRBV7-7 | . | .
CASSLFGTNIIYNEQFF | TGTGCCAGCAGTTTATTTGGGACTAACATTATCTACAATGAGCAGTTCTTC | TRBJ2-1 | TRBV27 | . | TRBD2
CASSQDMDSYEQYF | TGCGCCAGCAGCCAAGATATGGACAGCTACGAGCAGTACTTC | TRBJ2-7 | TRBV4-3 | . | .
CASSFDRRNTEAFF | TGTGCCAGCAGCTTCGACAGGCGGAACACTGAAGCTTTCTTT | TRBJ1-1 | TRBV7-2 | . | .
CSVEWDRGQTQYF | TGCAGCGTTGAATGGGACAGGGGTCAGACCCAGTACTTC | TRBJ2-5 | TRBV29-1 | once | TRBD1
CASSYSTGRYEQYF | TGTGCCAGCAGTTACTCGACAGGGAGGTACGAGCAGTACTTC | TRBJ2-7 | TRBV6-5 | once | .
CASSEGLYNEQFF | TGTGCCAGCAGTGAGGGCCTCTACAATGAGCAGTTCTTC | TRBJ2-1 | TRBV7-2 | . | .
CASSDGGASTQYF | TGTGCCAGCAGTGACGGGGGGGCTTCCACGCAGTATTTT | TRBJ2-3 | TRBV6-4 | . | .
CASSLPFTGADTQYF | TGTGCCAGCAGCTTACCATTTACAGGGGCAGATACGCAGTATTTT | TRBJ2-3 | TRBV7-8 | . | TRBD1
CASSRAQSSYEQYF | TGTGCCAGCAGCCGGGCACAGAGCTCCTACGAGCAGTACTTC | TRBJ2-7 | TRBV4-1 | . | .
CASSPQRGAGYEQYF | TGTGCCAGCTCACCACAGCGCGGAGCCGGCTACGAGCAGTACTTC | TRBJ2-7 | TRBV18 | . | .
CASSSGISYEQYF | TGTGCCAGCAGCTCGGGAATTTCCTACGAGCAGTACTTC | TRBJ2-7 | TRBV5-6 | . | .
CASSYYSPENTEAFF | TGTGCCAGCAGCTACTATTCCCCAGAGAACACTGAAGCTTTCTTT | TRBJ1-1 | TRBV7-2 | . | .
CASSLAPSQPQHF | TGTGCCAGCAGCTTGGCCCCTAGTCAGCCCCAGCATTTT | TRBJ1-5 | TRBV5-4 | . | .